This TCR beta chain stems from a study of blood T cell repertoires in COVID-19. Across the study: There were acute and convalescent COVID-19 samples, and they came from the United States, Italy and Spain. Sources were T cells, B-cell-depleted T cells, or PBMCs; the material itself was cDNA or gDNA.

The germline V gene encodes CDR1 KGHSH and CDR2 LQKENI. This CDR3 is 15 amino acids long. The ends lost 4 bases at V and 0 bases at J; junction bases unmatched: 4. In the authors' methods: Amplified reference gene primers provided the basis for estimating nucleated cell counts. The data were produced by immunoSEQ multiplex PCR, yet TCRdb's version contains in-frame clones alone and is incomplete. V and J calls and clone size come straight from that table; D and trimming were deduced from the DNA. Of about 89,000 clones listed, around three quarters are singletons. V and J are TRBV18 and TRBJ2-7; TRBD1 matches at 9 bases. The source of this sequence is a woman of 80 years or more with acute or convalescent COVID-19. Sequencing input: peripheral blood. CDR3 DNA sequence: TGTGCCAGCTCACGCCCGGGACAGGGCTCCTACGAGCAGTACTTC. Translation: CASSRPGQGSYEQYF.